The 24 T cell receptor beta chains given below trace back to one sample, sequenced in a study of OX40 agonist ivuxolimab in advanced cancers. The assay was immunoSEQ multiplex PCR, and TCRdb's table has in-frame clones only and misses some. The sample has some 37,000 clones, around 85% seen once. Here the sequenced sample was CD4+ or CD8+ T cells sorted from blood, taken in a trial of the OX40 agonist ivuxolimab. These receptors all stem from an adult with an advanced solid tumor such as melanoma, head and neck, liver or kidney cancer.

The chain carries TRBV10-3 and TRBJ2-5; weak D call: TRBD2 (6 bases). Germline V gives CDR1 ENHRY, CDR2 SYGVKD. The CDR3 has 16 amino acids. V was clipped by 4 bases and J by 0 bases, with 15 bases between them. The CDR3 is CAISGDRLGYQETQYF. Here the CDR3 DNA reads TGTGCCATCAGTGGGGACCGACTAGGGTACCAAGAGACCCAGTACTTC.

The V gene is TRBV28, the J gene TRBJ1-6, with no clear D. From germline, CDR1 is MDHEN and CDR2 SYDVKM. The CDR3 spans 15 residues. The V end was cut by 4 bases, the J end by 8 bases, with 15 bases between. The CDR3 is CASSSSTTLDSPLHF. DNA for the CDR3: TGTGCCAGCAGTTCCTCGACCACATTGGATTCACCCCTCCACTTT.

The chain links TRBV18 to TRBJ1-5; D might be TRBD1 (5 bases). There are 14 residues in the CDR3. Germline-derived CDR1 and CDR2 are KGHSH and LQKENI. Trimming pared 2 bases from V and 4 bases from J, leaving 9 bases between. CDR3 in amino acids: CASSPGTGNQPQHF. In DNA form, the CDR3 reads TGTGCCAGCTCACCAGGGACGGGTAATCAGCCCCAGCATTTT.

This clone was counted only a few times. The CDR3 loop reads CASSLGPANEQYF. The CDR3 region has the DNA TGTGCCAGCAGCTTAGGACCCGCCAACGAGCAGTACTTC. This chain uses TRBV7-9 with TRBJ2-7; D remains ambiguous. Per the germline V gene, CDR1 is SEHNR and CDR2 is FQNEAQ (reference sequence). The V and J ends lost 1 base and 5 bases respectively, with 9 bases between them. The CDR3 has 13 residues. The full variable domain, its missing parts supplied by reference TRBV7-9 and TRBJ2-7, is DTGVSQNPRHKITKRGQNVTFRCDPISEHNRLYWYRQTLGQGPEFLTYFQNEAQLEKSRLLSDRFSAERPKGSFSTLEIQRTEQGDSAMYLCASSLGPANEQYFGPGTRLTVT.

In this sample, this clone turned up a few times. The chain combines TRBV6-6 with TRBJ1-1; D unresolved. The CDR3 sequence is 10 residues long. The germline V and J ends were trimmed by 6 bases and 7 bases, with 6 bases remaining between them. CDR1 is MNHNY, CDR2 SVGAGI, per germline (reference sequence). CDR3: CASRDLEAFF. The DNA for the CDR3 is TGTGCCAGCAGGGACCTTGAAGCTTTCTTT.

This clone was observed a handful of times. V is TRBV14 and J is TRBJ1-6; the D is unclear. The CDR3 loop spans 18 amino acids. Looked up from germline, CDR1 is SGHDN and CDR2 is FVKESK. The ends were cut back, 0 bases at V and 0 bases at J, with 12 bases in the middle. The CDR3 nucleotides read TGTGCCAGCAGCCAAGATCAGGCCGGGCACTCCTATAATTCACCCCTCCACTTT. This sequence encodes CASSQDQAGHSYNSPLHF.

V gene TRBV5-6 combines with J gene TRBJ2-4; D gene ambiguous. V was clipped by 2 bases and J by 4 bases, with 7 bases between them. Looked up from germline, CDR1 is SGHDT and CDR2 is YYEEEE. This CDR3 comprises 13 residues. The CDR3 DNA sequence: TGTGCCAGCAGCTTCGGACCTAAAAACATTCAGTACTTC. It specifies CASSFGPKNIQYF.

The rearrangement uses TRBV28 and TRBJ2-7; possible D gene TRBD1, 6 bases. The germline V gene has CDR1 MDHEN and CDR2 SYDVKM. This CDR3 region has 13 residues. V was clipped by 5 bases and J by 4 bases, with 12 bases between them. Written as DNA, the CDR3 is TGTGCCAGCAGTCCCCGGACAGAATACGAGCAGTACTTC. Its translation is CASSPRTEYEQYF.

This chain uses TRBV7-9 with TRBJ1-4; D is unclear. Germline V gene sequence: CDR1 SEHNR, CDR2 FQNEAQ (reference sequence). This CDR3 has 14 residues. V gave up 5 bases and J gave up 12 bases, with 19 bases separating them. The DNA of the CDR3 is TGTGCCAGCAGCCTCACCAGCCGTCAGTGGGAACTGTTTTTT. This sequence encodes CASSLTSRQWELFF.

The J gene is TRBJ2-2, the V gene TRBV19, with a possible D match to TRBD1 (6 bases). This CDR3 is 17 amino acids long. V was clipped by 5 bases and J by 0 bases, with 16 bases between them. Germline CDR1 reads LNHDA; CDR2 reads SQIVND (reference sequence). In DNA, the CDR3 is TGTGCCAGTAGTCCGAGAACAGGGAACGCGAACACCGGGGAGCTGTTTTTT. Protein product: CASSPRTGNANTGELFF.

The chain recombines TRBV5-1 with TRBJ1-1, with 8 bases aligning to TRBD1. V gave up 0 bases and J gave up 4 bases; unmatched junction bases: 8. The CDR3 totals 16 residues. Germline assignment: CDR1 SGHRS and CDR2 YFSETQ. The CDR3 DNA reads as TGCGCCAGCAGCTTGGAGACAGGGGTAAGGACCACTGAAGCTTTCTTT. Its translation is CASSLETGVRTTEAFF.

This clone was picked up a small number of times. V usage is TRBV7-9 and J usage is TRBJ1-2; D gene ambiguous. Germline CDR1 is SEHNR and CDR2 is FQNEAQ (reference sequence). This CDR3 comprises 8 residues. The DNA of the CDR3 is TGTGGGACCTATGGCTACACCTTC. It specifies CGTYGYTF.

V and J are TRBV15 and TRBJ2-2; D remains unclear. The V gene lost 0 bases and the J gene lost 4 bases, with 12 bases spanning the gap. This CDR3 spans 16 amino acids. CDR1 and CDR2 from the germline V gene are LNHNV and YYDKDF (reference sequence). CDR3 amino acids: CATSRDNQASTGELFF. CDR3 coding DNA: TGTGCCACCAGCAGAGATAACCAGGCGAGCACCGGGGAGCTGTTTTTT.

The chain recombines TRBV5-4 with TRBJ1-2; D gene unclear. The V and J ends lost 0 bases and 2 bases respectively, with 5 bases between them. In germline, CDR1 is SGHNT, CDR2 YYREEE (reference sequence). There are 13 residues in the CDR3. CDR3 sequence reads: CASSLDGNYGYTF. The CDR3 DNA is TGTGCCAGCAGCTTGGACGGAAACTATGGCTACACCTTC.

In its sample, this clone was seen a few times. This rearrangement joins TRBV19 to TRBJ2-5; 10 bases map to TRBD1. The V segment lost 6 bases and the J segment 5 bases; nucleotides outside the gene matches: 6. CDR1 and CDR2 from the germline V gene are LNHDA and SQIVND (reference sequence). The CDR3 is 14 amino acids. This CDR3 is CASRDRGRGETQYF. CDR3 DNA sequence: TGTGCCAGTAGAGACAGGGGGCGAGGGGAGACCCAGTACTTC.

The chain links TRBV6-5 to TRBJ1-1; D remains ambiguous. The CDR3 is made up of 12 amino acids. CDR1 MNHEY and CDR2 SVGAGI come from the germline V gene. Trimming left V 10 bases short and J 3 bases short, with 12 bases between. Here the CDR3 DNA reads TGTGCCAACCATACAGAGGACACTGAAGCTTTCTTT. Amino acids: CANHTEDTEAFF.

CDR3 protein: CASSSTGGNEKLFF. CDR3 in DNA: TGTGCCAGCAGCTCGACAGGGGGCAATGAAAAACTGTTTTTT. The V and J genes are TRBV7-9 and TRBJ1-4, with TRBD1 identical over 10 bases. The CDR3 has 14 residues. CDR1 is SEHNR, CDR2 FQNEAQ, per germline (reference sequence). J was trimmed by 5 bases and V by 4 bases; bases with no gene match: 1.

The chain combines TRBV5-1 with TRBJ2-3, with D perhaps matching TRBD1 (5 bases). Trimming cost V 2 bases and J 0 bases, with 10 bases left between them. Germline V gene data show CDR1 as SGHRS and CDR2 as YFSETQ. The CDR3 length is 15 residues. The DNA for the CDR3 is TGCGCCAGCAGCTTCAAGGGGTCTAGCACAGATACGCAGTATTTT. Translating gives CASSFKGSSTDTQYF.

The chain uses TRBV30 and TRBJ2-7; 9 bases map to TRBD1. CDR1 is GTSNPN, CDR2 SVGIG, per germline (reference sequence). The CDR3 is 15 residues long. V trimming: 3 bases; J trimming: 0 bases; junction bases outside the gene matches: 6. CDR3 bases: TGTGCCTGGAGGACCCAGGGACAGGGCTCCTACGAGCAGTACTTC. Translating it yields CAWRTQGQGSYEQYF.

The sample holds a few counts of this clone. This chain uses TRBV6-1 with TRBJ1-2; D is unresolved. This CDR3 comprises 13 residues. CDR1 MNHNS and CDR2 SASEGT come from the germline V gene. V dropped 2 bases and J dropped 4 bases, with 8 bases sitting between them. CDR3 loop: CASSEPRRYGYTF. The CDR3 DNA reads TGTGCCAGCAGTGAACCCCGGCGCTATGGCTACACCTTC.

This clone was picked up a small number of times. The chain is built from TRBV19 and TRBJ2-7; 9 bases are a match to TRBD1. The length of the CDR3 is 13 residues. Germline CDR1 is LNHDA and CDR2 is SQIVND (reference sequence). V lost 7 bases and J lost 3; bases outside the gene matches: 4. Here the CDR3 reads CASKPGQGYEQYF. The CDR3 nucleotides read TGTGCCAGTAAACCGGGACAGGGCTACGAGCAGTACTTC. Looking up the rest from reference TRBV19 and TRBJ2-7 gives the full variable domain: DGGITQSPKYLFRKEGQNVTLSCEQNLNHDAMYWYRQDPGQGLRLIYYSQIVNDFQKGDIAEGYSVSREKKESFPLTVTSAQKNPTAFYLCASKPGQGYEQYFGPGTRLTVT.

The chain couples TRBV28 to TRBJ1-5; D not certain. This CDR3 has 14 residues. Looked up from germline, CDR1 is MDHEN and CDR2 is SYDVKM. The ends were cut back, 5 bases at V and 1 base at J, with 9 bases in the middle. The CDR3 here is CASSRSGSNQPQHF. The CDR3 nucleotides read TGTGCCAGCAGTAGGAGTGGGAGCAATCAGCCCCAGCATTTT. Complete variable domain (other parts from reference TRBV28 and TRBJ1-5): DVKVTQSSRYLVKRTGEKVFLECVQDMDHENMFWYRQDPGLGLRLIYFSYDVKMKEKGDIPEGYSVSREKKERFSLILESASTNQTSMYLCASSRSGSNQPQHFGDGTRLSIL.

This chain connects TRBV5-6 to TRBJ1-6, with D maybe TRBD1 (5 bases). V was trimmed by 0 bases and J by 6 bases, leaving 10 bases between them. Looked up from germline, CDR1 is SGHDT and CDR2 is YYEEEE. CDR3 length equals 15 residues. The chain's CDR3 is CASSLASGFNSPLHF. CDR3 DNA: TGTGCCAGCAGCTTGGCGTCAGGGTTTAATTCACCCCTCCACTTT.

The chain combines TRBV7-6 with TRBJ2-3; TRBD1 agrees at 8 bases. Germline V CDR1 and CDR2: SGHVS, FNYEAQ. CDR3 length equals 19 residues. With 8 bases clipped from V and 2 bases from J, the junction kept 21 bases outside the gene matches. CDR3 sequence: CASGSPDRDSNYSTDTQYF. CDR3 nucleotide sequence: TGTGCCAGCGGCTCTCCGGACAGGGACTCCAACTATTCCACAGATACGCAGTATTTT.